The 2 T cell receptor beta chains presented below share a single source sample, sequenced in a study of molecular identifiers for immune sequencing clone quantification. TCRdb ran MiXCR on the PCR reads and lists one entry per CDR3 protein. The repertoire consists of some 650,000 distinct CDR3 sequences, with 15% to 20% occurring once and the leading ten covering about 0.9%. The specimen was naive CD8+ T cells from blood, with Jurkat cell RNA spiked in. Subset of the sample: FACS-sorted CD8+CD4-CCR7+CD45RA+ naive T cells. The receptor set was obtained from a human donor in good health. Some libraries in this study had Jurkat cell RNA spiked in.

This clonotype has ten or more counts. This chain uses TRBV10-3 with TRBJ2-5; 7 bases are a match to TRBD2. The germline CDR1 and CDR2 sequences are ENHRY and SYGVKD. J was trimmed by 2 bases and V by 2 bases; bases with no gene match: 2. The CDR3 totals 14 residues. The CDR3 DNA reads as TGTGCCATCAGTGAGGGGACTACTCAAGAGACCCAGTACTTC. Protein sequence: CAISEGTTQETQYF.

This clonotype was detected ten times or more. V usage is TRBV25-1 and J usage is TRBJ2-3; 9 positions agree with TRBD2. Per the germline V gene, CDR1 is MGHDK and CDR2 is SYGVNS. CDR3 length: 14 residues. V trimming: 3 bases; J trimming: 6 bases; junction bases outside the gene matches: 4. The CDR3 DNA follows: TGTGCCAGCAGTGAGGGACTAGCCCCTGATACGCAGTATTTT. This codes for CASSEGLAPDTQYF.